Each of the 9 T cell receptor beta chains below was sequenced from the same sample in a study of shared clonotypes between healthy human individuals. The protocol was immunoSEQ multiplex PCR, while the TCRdb copy is restricted to in-frame clones and leaves out a portion. The data hold under 1,900,000 clones, with about 98.5% observed a single time. Sequenced input: naive CD4+ T cells sorted from blood. Stated subset: CD45RA+ positively selected. The receptors derive from a man aged 30-40 years in good health.

The chain links TRBV10-2 to TRBJ2-7; tentative D call: TRBD2 (5 bases). The CDR3 has 14 residues. Trimming pared 2 bases from V and 4 bases from J, leaving 12 bases between. The germline gives CDR1 WSHSY, CDR2 SAAADI. CDR3 sequence: CASSEPPGKYEQYF. CDR3 coding DNA: TGCGCCAGCAGTGAGCCCCCCGGGAAGTACGAGCAGTACTTC.

The CDR3 loop reads CASSLDGLAGAYNEQFF. DNA of the CDR3: TGTGCCAGCAGCTTGGACGGACTAGCGGGTGCCTACAATGAGCAGTTCTTC. The chain joins TRBV5-4 to TRBJ2-1; 11 bases are a match to TRBD2. CDR1 is SGHNT and CDR2 is YYREEE in the germline V gene (reference sequence). The CDR3 covers 17 residues. The V and J ends lost 0 bases and 2 bases, in that order; junction bases with no gene match: 4.

The gene calls are TRBV7-3 and TRBJ2-1; 10 bases map to TRBD2. CDR1 SGHTA and CDR2 FQGTGA come from the germline V gene. V was clipped by 2 bases and J by 4 bases; unmatched bases: 5. The CDR3 spans 16 residues. DNA of the CDR3: TGTGCCAGCAGCTTAGCGCGGACTAGCGGATACAATGAGCAGTTCTTC. The encoded protein is CASSLARTSGYNEQFF.

This chain uses TRBV28 with TRBJ1-2; D unresolved. The V and J ends lost 10 bases and 0 bases respectively, with 18 bases between them. The CDR3 loop spans 15 amino acids. Germline CDR1 is MDHEN and CDR2 is SYDVKM. The CDR3 protein is CATQGWAVANYGYTF. Here the CDR3 DNA reads TGTGCCACACAAGGTTGGGCAGTAGCTAACTATGGCTACACCTTC.

This clone was detected only once. The V gene is TRBV5-8, the J gene TRBJ1-4, with D tentatively TRBD1 (5 bases). The V gene's germline CDR1 is SGHTS and CDR2 YDEGEE. Trimming removed 6 bases at V and 6 bases at J, with 18 bases between. This CDR3 is built from 15 residues. As DNA, the CDR3 is TGTGCCAGCACCCTTCGGGGGATTCGTCATGAAAAACTGTTTTTT. Translating gives CASTLRGIRHEKLFF.

The chain links TRBV6-1 to TRBJ2-7, with D perhaps matching TRBD1 (6 bases). Germline V gene sequence: CDR1 MNHNS, CDR2 SASEGT. V was cut by 2 bases and J by 2 bases, with 13 bases left in between. The CDR3 has 15 amino acids. The CDR3 region is CASSESWTETYEQYF. The CDR3 DNA sequence: TGTGCCAGCAGTGAATCCTGGACAGAGACCTACGAGCAGTACTTC.

CDR3 amino acids: CASSPISGRLSYNEQFF. In DNA, the CDR3 is TGTGCCAGCTCACCGATTAGCGGGAGGCTCTCTTACAATGAGCAGTTCTTC. The chain carries TRBV18 and TRBJ2-1; TRBD2 matches at 10 bases. Per the germline V gene, CDR1 is KGHSH and CDR2 is LQKENI. This CDR3 is built from 17 residues. Losses at the gene ends were 3 bases for V and 4 bases for J; bases not matched to a gene: 9. Looking up the rest from reference TRBV18 and TRBJ2-1 gives the full variable domain: NAGVMQNPRHLVRRRGQEARLRCSPMKGHSHVYWYRQLPEEGLKFMVYLQKENIIDESGMPKERFSAEFPKEGPSILRIQQVVRGDSAAYFCASSPISGRLSYNEQFFGPGTRLTVL.

The V and J genes are TRBV6-4 and TRBJ2-7, with 12 nucleotides matching TRBD2. CDR3 length: 14 amino acids. The V gene end was trimmed by 2 bases and the J gene end by 6 bases; junction bases not matched to a gene: 2. The germline V gene has CDR1 MRHNA and CDR2 SNTAGT. The CDR3 nucleotides are TGTGCCAGCAGTGACCTAGCGGGAGGGAGCGAGCAGTACTTC. This encodes CASSDLAGGSEQYF.

The chain has TRBV5-1 and TRBJ1-3; the D is unclear. The CDR3 runs to 14 residues. Deletions cut 2 bases from V and 0 bases from J, with 6 bases between. Germline-derived CDR1 and CDR2 are SGHRS and YFSETQ. The CDR3 here is CASSFGNSGNTIYF. The CDR3 nucleotides are TGCGCCAGCAGCTTCGGGAACTCTGGAAACACCATATATTTT.